A single sample gave rise to the 10 T cell receptor beta chains below, sequenced in a study of blood T cells in healthy people across ages. Sample-barcoded 5' priming and a J-beta primer mix drove a second PCR of about 7 to 12 cycles. TCRdb re-analysed the 5' RACE reads in MiXCR, keeping a single row per CDR3 protein. The data show around 820,000 distinct CDR3 sequences, about 25% seen once. These data also featured in a second study, about T cells of mothers and their children.

Sequenced input: blood. The receptors come from a boy aged 5-17 years in good health.

V usage is TRBV7-6 and J usage is TRBJ2-7, with D possibly TRBD1 on 8 matching bases. There are 18 residues in the CDR3. Germline V CDR1 and CDR2: SGHVS, FNYEAQ. V lost 5 bases and J 2 bases, leaving 25 bases between the germline ends. The CDR3, as DNA: TGTGCCAGCAGCCCAGGGGGCCGGGGCGGGAGTCGGGCCTACGAGCAGTACTTC. This encodes CASSPGGRGGSRAYEQYF.

This sequence joins TRBV28 and TRBJ1-2, with D unresolved. This CDR3 is 16 amino acids long. From germline, CDR1 is MDHEN and CDR2 SYDVKM. The V and J ends lost 4 bases and 8 bases respectively, with 23 bases between them. Here the CDR3 DNA reads TGTGCCAGCAGTTCCCCTCCCCTCTGGACCAGTGGGGGCTACACCTTC. Its translation is CASSSPPLWTSGGYTF.

This clonotype showed up many times. The V and J genes are TRBV14 and TRBJ2-1; 8 bases line up with TRBD2. Germline CDR1 reads SGHDN; CDR2 reads FVKESK. V was clipped by 4 bases and J by 8 bases; unmatched bases: 16. The CDR3 extends over 17 amino acids. The CDR3 DNA sequence: TGTGCCAGCAGCCCGTATCTTGACGGGAGGGCCACCCATGAGCAGTTCTTC. Its translation: CASSPYLDGRATHEQFF.

Remarks on this clonotype: This clone may be a read error of a much larger clone one base away. The CDR3 DNA reads as TGTGCCAGCGGACTAGCGGAATCCTACGAGCAGTACTTC. This codes for CASGLAESYEQYF. This chain joins TRBV6-6 and TRBJ2-5, with 10 bases aligning to TRBD2. The DNA end is a closer match to TRBJ2-7, so the J assignment may be wrong. Germline V lookup: CDR1 MNHNY, CDR2 SVGAGI (reference sequence). The length of the CDR3 is 13 residues.

The chain recombines TRBV7-8 with TRBJ1-2, with D perhaps TRBD1 (5 bases). The CDR3 has 15 residues. V was shortened by 0 bases and J by 8 bases, with 16 bases between the two germline ends. The V gene's germline CDR1 is SGHVS and CDR2 FQNEAQ. The CDR3 nucleotides are TGTGCCAGCAGCTTAGCGGTTCCCACCCAGGGCGGCTACACCTTC. Translated, it gives CASSLAVPTQGGYTF.

The gene calls are TRBV14 and TRBJ2-3; 7 bases map to TRBD1. J lost 0 bases, V lost 0 bases, and 3 bases had no gene match. Germline V lookup: CDR1 SGHDN, CDR2 FVKESK. There are 16 residues in the CDR3. The DNA of the CDR3 is TGTGCCAGCAGCCAAGATTACAGGGGAAGCACAGATACGCAGTATTTT. Translated: CASSQDYRGSTDTQYF.

A word on this clonotype: Lacking the conserved final phenylalanine or tryptophan, this CDR3 likely reflects a read error. CDR3 coding DNA: TGTGCCAGCATGTCGAACCGGGACGGCGAAGAAAAACTGTTTCTT. Protein product: CASMSNRDGEEKLFL. V is TRBV28 and J is TRBJ1-4; D is perhaps TRBD1 (5 bases). The germline V gene has CDR1 MDHEN and CDR2 SYDVKM. V lost 7 bases, J lost 8 bases, and 20 bases lay in between. This CDR3 has 15 residues.

The chain employs TRBV10-3 and TRBJ2-5; 10 nucleotides match TRBD2. The DNA end favors TRBJ2-1, so the J call may be wrong. Germline V gives CDR1 ENHRY, CDR2 SYGVKD. This CDR3 comprises 18 residues. CDR3 residues: CAISDSVWGLATGNEQFF. The CDR3 nucleotides are TGTGCCATCAGTGATTCGGTATGGGGACTAGCGACGGGCAATGAGCAGTTCTTC.

This clonotype showed up just a few times. This sequence joins TRBV28 and TRBJ2-5; unclear D gene. V was pared by 3 bases and J by 4 bases, with 12 bases between. Germline CDR1 is MDHEN and CDR2 is SYDVKM. CDR3 length equals 14 residues. The CDR3 DNA follows: TGTGCCAGCAGTTTTGGGGTAGGACGAGAGACCCAGTACTTC. Translation gives CASSFGVGRETQYF.

In this sample, this clonotype turned up a few times. The rearrangement links TRBV28 to TRBJ2-3; no definite D call. CDR1 and CDR2 (germline): MDHEN, SYDVKM. Between the trimmed V and J ends, which lost 6 bases and 7 bases, there was a span of 11 bases. CDR3 size: 12 residues. The CDR3 bases are TGTGCCAGCAGCCTACCGACCAATACGCAGTATTTT. This gives the protein CASSLPTNTQYF.